This TCR beta chain came from a study of cytomegalovirus exposure and HLA in healthy donors. V was clipped by 4 bases and J by 4 bases, with 10 bases between them. The CDR3 loop spans 13 amino acids. Germline V gives CDR1 SGHNT, CDR2 YENEEA. Every donor was a healthy person donating bone marrow. 60 Vbeta and 13 Jbeta primers were used in PCR. The table came from immunoSEQ multiplex PCR; TCRdb's copy has only in-frame clones and leaves some out. The sample lists under 150,000 clones, around 85% occurring once. About this clone itself: The target antigen is unknown.

Whole-study findings and limits: A later analysis showed HLA-associated TCR beta chains outstripping equally common others in clonal expansion.

The specimen sequenced was PBMCs. The receptor was isolated from a boy between 10 and 17 years old in good health and CMV-seronegative. The chain is built from TRBV11-3 and TRBJ1-1, with D unclear. CDR3: CASSSTPTTEAFF. The CDR3 DNA reads as TGTGCCAGCAGCTCCACACCAACCACTGAAGCTTTCTTT.